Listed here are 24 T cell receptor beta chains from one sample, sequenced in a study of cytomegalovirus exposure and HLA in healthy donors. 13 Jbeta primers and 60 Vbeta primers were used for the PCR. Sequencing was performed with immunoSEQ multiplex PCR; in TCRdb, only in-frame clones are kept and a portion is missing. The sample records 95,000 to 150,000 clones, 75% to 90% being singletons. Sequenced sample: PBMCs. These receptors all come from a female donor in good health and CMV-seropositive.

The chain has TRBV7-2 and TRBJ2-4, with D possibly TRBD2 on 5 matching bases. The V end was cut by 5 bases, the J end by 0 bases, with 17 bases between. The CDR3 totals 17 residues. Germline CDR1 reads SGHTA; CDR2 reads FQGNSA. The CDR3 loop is CASSRRMEAIAKNIQYF. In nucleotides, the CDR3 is TGTGCCAGCAGCCGGCGCATGGAGGCTATAGCCAAAAACATTCAGTACTTC.

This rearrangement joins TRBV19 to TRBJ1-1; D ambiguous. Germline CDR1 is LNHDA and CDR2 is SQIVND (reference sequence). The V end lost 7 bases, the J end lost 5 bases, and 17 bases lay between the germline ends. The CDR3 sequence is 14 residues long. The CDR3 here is CASKVGPGGTEAFF. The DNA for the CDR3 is TGTGCCAGTAAGGTGGGCCCCGGAGGAACTGAAGCTTTCTTT. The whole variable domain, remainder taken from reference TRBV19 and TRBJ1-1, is DGGITQSPKYLFRKEGQNVTLSCEQNLNHDAMYWYRQDPGQGLRLIYYSQIVNDFQKGDIAEGYSVSREKKESFPLTVTSAQKNPTAFYLCASKVGPGGTEAFFGQGTRLTVV.

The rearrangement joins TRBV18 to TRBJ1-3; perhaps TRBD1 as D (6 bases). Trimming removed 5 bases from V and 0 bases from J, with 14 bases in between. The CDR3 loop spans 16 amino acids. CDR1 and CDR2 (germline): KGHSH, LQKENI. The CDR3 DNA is TGTGCCAGCTCAACTGGACAGTCTGACTCTGGAAACACCATATATTTT. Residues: CASSTGQSDSGNTIYF. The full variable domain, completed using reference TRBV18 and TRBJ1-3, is NAGVMQNPRHLVRRRGQEARLRCSPMKGHSHVYWYRQLPEEGLKFMVYLQKENIIDESGMPKERFSAEFPKEGPSILRIQQVVRGDSAAYFCASSTGQSDSGNTIYFGEGSWLTVV.

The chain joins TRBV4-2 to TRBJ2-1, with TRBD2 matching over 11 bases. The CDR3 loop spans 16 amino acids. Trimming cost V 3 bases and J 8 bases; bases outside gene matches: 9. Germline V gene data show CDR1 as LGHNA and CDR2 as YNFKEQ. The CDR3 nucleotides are TGTGCCAGCAGCCACTTTAGCGGGGGGGCCTGGGATGAGCAGTTCTTC. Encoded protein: CASSHFSGGAWDEQFF.

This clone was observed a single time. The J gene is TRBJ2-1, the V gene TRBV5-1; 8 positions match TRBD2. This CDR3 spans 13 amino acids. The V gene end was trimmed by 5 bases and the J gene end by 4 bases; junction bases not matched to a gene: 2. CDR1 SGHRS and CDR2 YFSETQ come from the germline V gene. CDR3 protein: CASSSGVYNEQFF. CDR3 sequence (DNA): TGCGCCAGCAGTAGCGGGGTGTACAATGAGCAGTTCTTC.

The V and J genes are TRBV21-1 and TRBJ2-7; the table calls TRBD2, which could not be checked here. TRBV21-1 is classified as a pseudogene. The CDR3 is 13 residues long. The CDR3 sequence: CASSKEEGNEQYF. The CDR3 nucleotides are TGTGCCAGCAGCAAAGAGGAGGGGAACGAGCAGTACTTC.

This CDR3 is CASSLVPRGRTYNEQFF. CDR3 DNA sequence: TGCGCCAGCAGCTTGGTTCCGCGGGGGCGAACCTACAATGAGCAGTTCTTC. The V gene is TRBV5-1, the J gene TRBJ2-1; tentative D call: TRBD2 (7 bases). The CDR3 is made up of 17 amino acids. The germline V gene has CDR1 SGHRS and CDR2 YFSETQ. With 0 bases removed from V and 2 bases from J, the gap between germline ends came to 15 bases.

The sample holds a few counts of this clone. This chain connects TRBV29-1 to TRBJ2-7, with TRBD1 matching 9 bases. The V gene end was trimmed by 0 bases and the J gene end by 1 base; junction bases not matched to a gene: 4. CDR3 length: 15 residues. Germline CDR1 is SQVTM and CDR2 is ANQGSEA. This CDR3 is CSVEELGQGSYEQYF. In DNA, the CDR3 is TGCAGCGTTGAAGAACTGGGACAGGGTTCCTACGAGCAGTACTTC.

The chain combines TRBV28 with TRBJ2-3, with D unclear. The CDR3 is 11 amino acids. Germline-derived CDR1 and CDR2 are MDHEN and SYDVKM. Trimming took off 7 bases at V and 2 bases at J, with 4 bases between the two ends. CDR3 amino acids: CASTNTDTQYF. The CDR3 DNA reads TGTGCCAGCACTAACACAGATACGCAGTATTTT.

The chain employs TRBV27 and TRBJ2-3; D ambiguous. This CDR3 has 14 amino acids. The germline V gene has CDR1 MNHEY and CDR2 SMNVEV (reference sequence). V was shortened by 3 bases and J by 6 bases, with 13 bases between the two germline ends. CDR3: CASSFQVSVDTQYF. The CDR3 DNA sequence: TGTGCCAGCAGTTTCCAGGTATCAGTCGATACGCAGTATTTT.

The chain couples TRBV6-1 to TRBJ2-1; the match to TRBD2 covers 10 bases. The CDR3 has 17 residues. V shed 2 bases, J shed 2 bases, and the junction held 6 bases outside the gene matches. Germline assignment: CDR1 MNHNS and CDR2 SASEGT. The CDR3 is CASSESPSGGTYNEQFF. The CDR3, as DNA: TGTGCCAGCAGTGAATCCCCTAGCGGGGGAACCTACAATGAGCAGTTCTTC.

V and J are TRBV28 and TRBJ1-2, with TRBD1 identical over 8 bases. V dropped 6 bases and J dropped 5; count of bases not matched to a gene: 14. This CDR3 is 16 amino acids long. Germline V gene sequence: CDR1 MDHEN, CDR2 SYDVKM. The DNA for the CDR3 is TGTGCCAGCAGAGGGCAGGGGGCCCCAGGGGCATATGGCTACACCTTC. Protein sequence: CASRGQGAPGAYGYTF.

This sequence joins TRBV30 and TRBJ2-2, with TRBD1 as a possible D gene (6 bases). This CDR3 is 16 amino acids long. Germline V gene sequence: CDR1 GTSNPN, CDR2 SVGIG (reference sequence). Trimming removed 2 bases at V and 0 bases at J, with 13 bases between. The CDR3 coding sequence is TGTGCCTGGAGTCTAGGACAGCTCGCGAACACCGGGGAGCTGTTTTTT. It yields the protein CAWSLGQLANTGELFF.

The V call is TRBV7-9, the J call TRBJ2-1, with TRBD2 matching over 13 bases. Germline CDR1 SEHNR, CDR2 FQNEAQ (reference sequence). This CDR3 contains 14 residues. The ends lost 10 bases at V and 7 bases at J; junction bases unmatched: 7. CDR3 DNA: TGTGCCACCTGGGGGACTAGCGGGGAGAATGAGCAGTTCTTC. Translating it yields CATWGTSGENEQFF.

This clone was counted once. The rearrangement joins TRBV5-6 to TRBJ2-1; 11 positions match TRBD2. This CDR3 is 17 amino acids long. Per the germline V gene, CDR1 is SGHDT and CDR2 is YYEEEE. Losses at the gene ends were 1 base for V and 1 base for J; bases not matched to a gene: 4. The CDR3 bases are TGTGCCAGCAGCTTGACTAGCGGGGGCTCTTCCTACAATGAGCAGTTCTTC. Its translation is CASSLTSGGSSYNEQFF.

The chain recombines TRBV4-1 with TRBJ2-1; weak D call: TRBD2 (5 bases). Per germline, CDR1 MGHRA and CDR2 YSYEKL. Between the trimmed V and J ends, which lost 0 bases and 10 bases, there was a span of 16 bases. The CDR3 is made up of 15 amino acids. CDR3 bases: TGCGCCAGCAGCCAAGACTCCGGGGTCTCTGAAGAGCAGTTCTTC. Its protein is CASSQDSGVSEEQFF.

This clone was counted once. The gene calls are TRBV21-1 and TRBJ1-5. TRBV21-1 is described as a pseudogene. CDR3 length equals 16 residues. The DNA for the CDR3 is TGTGCCAGCAGCAGTACGCCCTTTATCTACAATCAGCCCCAGCATTTT. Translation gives CASSSTPFIYNQPQHF.

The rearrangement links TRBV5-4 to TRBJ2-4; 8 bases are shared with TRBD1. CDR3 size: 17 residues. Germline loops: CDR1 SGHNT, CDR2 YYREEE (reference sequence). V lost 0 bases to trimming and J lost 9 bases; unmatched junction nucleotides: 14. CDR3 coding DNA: TGTGCCAGCAGCTTGGCGGGCAGGGGGCCGGTTATTCCCATTCAGTACTTC. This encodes CASSLAGRGPVIPIQYF.

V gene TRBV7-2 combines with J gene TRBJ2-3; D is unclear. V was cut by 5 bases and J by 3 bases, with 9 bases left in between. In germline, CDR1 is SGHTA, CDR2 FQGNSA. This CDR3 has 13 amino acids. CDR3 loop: CASSEFRTDTQYF. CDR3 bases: TGTGCCAGCAGCGAGTTTCGGACAGATACGCAGTATTTT.

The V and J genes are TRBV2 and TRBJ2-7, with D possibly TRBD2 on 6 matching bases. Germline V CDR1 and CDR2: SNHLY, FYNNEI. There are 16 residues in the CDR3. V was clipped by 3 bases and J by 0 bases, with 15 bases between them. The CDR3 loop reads CASSEVGGASSYEQYF. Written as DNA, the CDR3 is TGTGCCAGCAGTGAGGTCGGGGGTGCGAGCTCCTACGAGCAGTACTTC.

This chain's CDR3 is CASSQGLGTGGSNQPQHF. The CDR3 DNA is TGCGCCAGCAGCCAAGGTCTGGGTACAGGGGGGAGCAATCAGCCCCAGCATTTT. The chain combines TRBV4-1 with TRBJ1-5; 8 nucleotides align to TRBD1. The CDR3 spans 18 residues. In germline, CDR1 is MGHRA, CDR2 YSYEKL. The J segment lost 1 base and the V segment lost 1 base, leaving 9 bases of the junction unmatched.

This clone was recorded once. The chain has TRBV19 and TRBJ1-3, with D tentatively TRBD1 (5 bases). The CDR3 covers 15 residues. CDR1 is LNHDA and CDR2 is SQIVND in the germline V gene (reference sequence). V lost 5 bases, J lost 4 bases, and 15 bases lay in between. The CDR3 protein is CASSDRRVGGNTIYF. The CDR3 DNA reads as TGTGCCAGTAGTGACAGACGAGTCGGCGGAAACACCATATATTTT.

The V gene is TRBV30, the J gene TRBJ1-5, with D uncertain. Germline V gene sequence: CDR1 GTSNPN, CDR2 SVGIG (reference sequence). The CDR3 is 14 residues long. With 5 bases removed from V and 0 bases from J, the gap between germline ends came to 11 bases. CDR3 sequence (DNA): TGTGCCTGGTCGGAGTTGGATAGCAATCAGCCCCAGCATTTT. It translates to CAWSELDSNQPQHF.

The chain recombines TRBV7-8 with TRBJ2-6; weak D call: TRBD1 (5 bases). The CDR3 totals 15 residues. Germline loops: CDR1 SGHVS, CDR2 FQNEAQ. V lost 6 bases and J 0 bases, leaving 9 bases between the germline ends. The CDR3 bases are TGTGCCAGCAGTTACAGGTCCTCTGGGGCCAACGTCCTGACTTTC. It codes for CASSYRSSGANVLTF.